This T cell receptor (beta chain) was retrieved from a study of T-cell memory formation after mild COVID-19 (dated by TCRdb to the early 2020s). The study in broad terms: Most TCR sequence clusters were specific to one of the two donors. In a couple of donors, T-cell clones that expanded and contracted after mild COVID-19 were tracked by sequencing TCRalpha and TCRbeta repertoires over time. Two young, previously healthy adult volunteers made up the cohort, one male and one female. Study-wide conclusions, independent of this receptor: Contracting CD4+ clones appeared mostly in the CM and EM memory subsets, whereas CD8+ clones were enriched in EMRA. Only two mild cases were covered by the study, and larger cohorts that include severe cases with pre-infection samples were considered necessary. From day 15 to 85, contracting clones showed balanced CD4/CD8 phenotypes, whereas a second wave of clones that expanded from day 15 to 37 leaned towards CD4+. The detection of some responding clones in pre-infection memory suggests that pre-existing cross-reactive memory T cells joined the SARS-CoV-2 response. SARS-CoV-2 specificity was not confirmed for the second-wave clones peaking on day 37.

In regard to this clonotype: Its recognized antigen is unknown. The input lacks base qualities; no much larger clone sits a single base away.

V is trimmed back by 3 bases and J by 3 bases, and the junction contains 3 bases that no gene match accounts for. According to the germline V gene, CDR1 reads SQVTM and CDR2 reads ANQGSEA. The cysteine opens and the phenylalanine closes a CDR3 of 13 amino acids. Only CDR3 DNA remains: 39 bases, in frame from the first base. Ficoll-Paque density gradient centrifugation was the method used to isolate PBMCs. The sample was run on an Illumina NovaSeq 6000. cDNA libraries for TCRalpha and TCRbeta were prepared by 5'RACE using constant-segment primers, with sample barcodes and unique molecular identifiers added. RNA was extracted from every sample with Trizol reagent. Libraries were amplified in two PCR steps, with a second sample barcode and Illumina TruSeq adapters added in the second step. Sequencing of the libraries was done on an Illumina NovaSeq, producing 2 x 150 bp paired-end reads. On the authors' methods: Demultiplexing of reads and collapsing into UMI-guided consensus sequences were performed with migec v1.2.7. Using mixcr v2.1.11, the UMI consensuses were aligned to TRA and TRB V and J templates and assembled into clonotypes. A clonotype was counted as expanded or contracted only when both edgeR and NoisET called the clonotype significant, with the noise models trained on biological replicates. For edgeR calls, a false discovery rate-adjusted p below 0.01 and a log2 fold-change threshold of 1 were applied. As an exploratory analysis of dynamics, PCA with hierarchical clustering was applied to max-normalized trajectories of the 1000 most abundant clonotypes. The CD4 or CD8 phenotype of responding clones was assigned using the separately sequenced CD4+ and CD8+ repertoires. In-frame beta chains were kept once TCRdb had trimmed the public reads at Q25 with fastp and called clones with MiXCR. Here each entry gathers all rows of one CDR3 protein and keeps the most common genes and DNA. None of the V and J calls come from the authors' own analysis; TCRdb made them. Present in this sample are 55,000 to 70,000 distinct CDR3 sequences, roughly 26% of which were seen just once. Approximately 39% of the sample lies in the top ten.

The sequencing sample was made of PBMCs or a T cell subset sorted from them (not recorded which). This TCR was recovered from a man younger than 30 who had mild COVID-19 (a few samples of this study predate the infection). The sample titles of this study are shuffled in the database, so cell type and time point are left out; the donor was told from shared clones. The V gene is TRBV29-1 and the J gene is TRBJ2-7, with 9 middle bases fitting TRBD1. The CDR3 sequence is CSVEGDRDYEQYF. At the DNA level, the sequence is TGCAGCGTTGAGGGGGACAGGGACTACGAGCAGTACTTC.